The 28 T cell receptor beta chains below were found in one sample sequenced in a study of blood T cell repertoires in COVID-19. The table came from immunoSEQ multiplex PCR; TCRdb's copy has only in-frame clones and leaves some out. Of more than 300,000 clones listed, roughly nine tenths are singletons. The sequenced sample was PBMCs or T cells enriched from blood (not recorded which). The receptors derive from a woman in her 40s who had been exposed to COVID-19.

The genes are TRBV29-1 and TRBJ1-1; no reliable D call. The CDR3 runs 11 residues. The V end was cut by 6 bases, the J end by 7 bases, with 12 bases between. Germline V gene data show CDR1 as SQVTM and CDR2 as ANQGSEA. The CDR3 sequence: CSVKPGFEAFF. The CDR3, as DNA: TGCAGCGTGAAACCGGGATTTGAAGCTTTCTTT.

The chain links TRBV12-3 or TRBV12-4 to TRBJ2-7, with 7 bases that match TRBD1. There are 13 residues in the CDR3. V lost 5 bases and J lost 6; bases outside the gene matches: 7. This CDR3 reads CASSQQGPAEQYF. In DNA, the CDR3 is TGTGCCAGCAGTCAACAGGGGCCAGCCGAGCAGTACTTC.

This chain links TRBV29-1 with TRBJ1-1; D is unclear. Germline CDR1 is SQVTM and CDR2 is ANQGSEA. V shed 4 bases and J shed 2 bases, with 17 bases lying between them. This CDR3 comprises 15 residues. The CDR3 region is CSVGATPTRNTEAFF. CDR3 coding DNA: TGCAGCGTTGGTGCGACTCCTACCCGAAACACTGAAGCTTTCTTT.

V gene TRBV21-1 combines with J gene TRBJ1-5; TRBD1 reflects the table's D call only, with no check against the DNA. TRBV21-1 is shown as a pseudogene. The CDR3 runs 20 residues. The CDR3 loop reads CASSKRRDRAPKGCNQPQHF. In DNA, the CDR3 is TGTGCCAGCAGCAAAAGGAGGGACAGGGCTCCGAAGGGATGCAATCAGCCCCAGCATTTT.

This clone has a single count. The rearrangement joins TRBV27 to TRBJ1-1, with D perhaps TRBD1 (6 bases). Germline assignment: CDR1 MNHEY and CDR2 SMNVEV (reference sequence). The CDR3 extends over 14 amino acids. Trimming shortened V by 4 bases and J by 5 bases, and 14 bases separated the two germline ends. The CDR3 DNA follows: TGTGCCAGCAGTTCCCTCAGGGGAAGGACTGAAGCTTTCTTT. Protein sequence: CASSSLRGRTEAFF.

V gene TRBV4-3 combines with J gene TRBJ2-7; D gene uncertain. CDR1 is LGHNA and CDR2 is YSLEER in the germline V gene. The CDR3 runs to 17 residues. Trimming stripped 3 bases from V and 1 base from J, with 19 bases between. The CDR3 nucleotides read TGCGCCAGCAGCCACGCCTCCGGGTCACGAGGATCCTACGAGCAGTACTTC. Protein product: CASSHASGSRGSYEQYF.

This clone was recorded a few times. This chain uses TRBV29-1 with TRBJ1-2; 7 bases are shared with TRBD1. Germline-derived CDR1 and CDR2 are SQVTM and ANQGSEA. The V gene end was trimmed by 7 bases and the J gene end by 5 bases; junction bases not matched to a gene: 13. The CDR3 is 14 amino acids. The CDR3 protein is CSARFWDSGYGYTF. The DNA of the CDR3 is TGCAGCGCCCGATTCTGGGACAGTGGGTATGGCTACACCTTC.

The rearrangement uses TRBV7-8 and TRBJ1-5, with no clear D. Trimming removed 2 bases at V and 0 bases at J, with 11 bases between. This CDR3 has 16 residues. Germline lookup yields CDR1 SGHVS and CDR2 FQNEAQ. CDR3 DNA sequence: TGTGCCAGCAGCTTAACCCGGGGTCATAGCAATCAGCCCCAGCATTTT. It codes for CASSLTRGHSNQPQHF.

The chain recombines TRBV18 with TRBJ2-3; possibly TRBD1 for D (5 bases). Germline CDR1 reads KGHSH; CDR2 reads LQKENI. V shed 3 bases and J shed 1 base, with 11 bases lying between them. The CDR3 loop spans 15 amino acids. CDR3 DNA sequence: TGTGCCAGCTCACCCCAGGGATTCGGCACAGATACGCAGTATTTT. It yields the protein CASSPQGFGTDTQYF.

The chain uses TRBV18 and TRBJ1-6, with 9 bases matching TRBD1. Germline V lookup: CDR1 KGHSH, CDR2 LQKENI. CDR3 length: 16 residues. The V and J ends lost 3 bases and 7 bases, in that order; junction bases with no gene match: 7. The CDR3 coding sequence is TGTGCCAGCTCACCGCTACGGGACAGGGACAATTCACCCCTCCACTTT. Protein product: CASSPLRDRDNSPLHF.

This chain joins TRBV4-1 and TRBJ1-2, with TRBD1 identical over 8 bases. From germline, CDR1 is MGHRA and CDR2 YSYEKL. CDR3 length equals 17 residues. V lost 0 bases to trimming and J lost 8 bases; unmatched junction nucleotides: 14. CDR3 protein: CASSQEGTGRGPWGYTF. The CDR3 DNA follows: TGCGCCAGCAGCCAAGAGGGCACCGGCAGGGGGCCTTGGGGCTACACCTTC.

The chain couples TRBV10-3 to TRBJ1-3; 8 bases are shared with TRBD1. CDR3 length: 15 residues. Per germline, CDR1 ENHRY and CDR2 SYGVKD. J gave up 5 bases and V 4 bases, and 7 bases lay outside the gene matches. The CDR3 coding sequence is TGTGCCATCAGTGGACAGGGGTACGGTAGAAACACCATATATTTT. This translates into CAISGQGYGRNTIYF.

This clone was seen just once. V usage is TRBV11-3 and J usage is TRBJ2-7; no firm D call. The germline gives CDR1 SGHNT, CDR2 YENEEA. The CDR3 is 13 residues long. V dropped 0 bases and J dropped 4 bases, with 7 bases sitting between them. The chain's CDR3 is CASSLEIPYEQYF. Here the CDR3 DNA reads TGTGCCAGCAGCTTAGAAATTCCTTACGAGCAGTACTTC. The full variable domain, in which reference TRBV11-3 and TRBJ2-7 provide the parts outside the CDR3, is EAGVVQSPRYKIIEKKQPVAFWCNPISGHNTLYWYLQNLGQGPELLIRYENEEAVDDSQLPKDRFSAERLKGVDSTLKIQPAELGDSAVYLCASSLEIPYEQYFGPGTRLTVT.

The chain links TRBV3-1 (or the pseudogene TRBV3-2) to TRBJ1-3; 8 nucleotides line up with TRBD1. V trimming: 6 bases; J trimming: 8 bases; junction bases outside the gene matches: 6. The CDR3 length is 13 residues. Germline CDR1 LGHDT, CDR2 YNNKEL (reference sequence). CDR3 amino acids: CASSLTGAHTIYF. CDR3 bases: TGTGCCAGCAGTCTGACAGGGGCGCACACCATATATTTT.

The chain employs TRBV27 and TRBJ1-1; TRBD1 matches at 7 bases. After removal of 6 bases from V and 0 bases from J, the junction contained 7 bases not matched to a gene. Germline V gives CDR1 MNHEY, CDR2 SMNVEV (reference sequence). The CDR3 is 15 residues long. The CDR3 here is CASRPGQKMNTEAFF. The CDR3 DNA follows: TGTGCCAGCAGGCCGGGACAGAAAATGAACACTGAAGCTTTCTTT.

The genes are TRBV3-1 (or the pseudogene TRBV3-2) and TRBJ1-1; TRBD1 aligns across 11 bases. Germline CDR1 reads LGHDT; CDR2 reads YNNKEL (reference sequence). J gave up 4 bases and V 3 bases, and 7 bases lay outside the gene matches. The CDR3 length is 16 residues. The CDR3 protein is CASSQGAGTGGTEAFF. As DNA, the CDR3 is TGTGCCAGCAGCCAGGGCGCCGGGACAGGGGGCACTGAAGCTTTCTTT.

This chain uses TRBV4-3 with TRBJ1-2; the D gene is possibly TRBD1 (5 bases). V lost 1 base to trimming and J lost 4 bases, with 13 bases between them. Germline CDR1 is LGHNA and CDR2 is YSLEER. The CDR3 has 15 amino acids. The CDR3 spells CASSQGTGGAYGYTF. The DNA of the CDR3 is TGCGCCAGCAGCCAAGGAACAGGCGGGGCCTATGGCTACACCTTC.

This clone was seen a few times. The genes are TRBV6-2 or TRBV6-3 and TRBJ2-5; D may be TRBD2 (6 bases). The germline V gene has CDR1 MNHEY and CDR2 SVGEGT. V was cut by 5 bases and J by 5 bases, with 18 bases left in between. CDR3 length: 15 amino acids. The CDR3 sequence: CASSHIGLSRETQYF. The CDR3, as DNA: TGTGCCAGCAGTCACATCGGACTATCGCGCGAGACCCAGTACTTC.

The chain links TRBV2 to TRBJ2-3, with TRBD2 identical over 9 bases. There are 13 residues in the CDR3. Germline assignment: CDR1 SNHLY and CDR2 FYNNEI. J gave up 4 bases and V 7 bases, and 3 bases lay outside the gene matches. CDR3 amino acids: CASTLAGADTQYF. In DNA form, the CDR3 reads TGTGCCAGCACACTAGCGGGTGCAGATACGCAGTATTTT.

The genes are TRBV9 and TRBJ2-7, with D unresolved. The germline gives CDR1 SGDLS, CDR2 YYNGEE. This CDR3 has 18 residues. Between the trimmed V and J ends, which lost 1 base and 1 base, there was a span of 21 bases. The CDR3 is CASSVNCLAVRKSYEQYF. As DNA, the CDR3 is TGTGCCAGCAGCGTAAATTGTCTGGCGGTACGGAAATCCTACGAGCAGTACTTC.

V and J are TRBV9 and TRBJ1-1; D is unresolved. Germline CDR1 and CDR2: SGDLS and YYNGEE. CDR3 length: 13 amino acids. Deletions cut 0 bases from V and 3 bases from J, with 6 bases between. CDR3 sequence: CASSVGADTEAFF. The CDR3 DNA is TGTGCCAGCAGCGTAGGGGCCGACACTGAAGCTTTCTTT. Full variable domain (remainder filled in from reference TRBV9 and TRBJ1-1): DSGVTQTPKHLITATGQRVTLRCSPRSGDLSVYWYQQSLDQGLQFLIQYYNGEERAKGNILERFSAQQFPDLHSELNLSSLELGDSALYFCASSVGADTEAFFGQGTRLTVV.

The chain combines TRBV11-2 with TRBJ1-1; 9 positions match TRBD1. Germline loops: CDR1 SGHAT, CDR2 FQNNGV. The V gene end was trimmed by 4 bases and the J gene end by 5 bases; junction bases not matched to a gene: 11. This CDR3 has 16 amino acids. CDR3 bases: TGTGCCAGCAGCTCCACCCGAGACAGGGGGAGGACTGAAGCTTTCTTT. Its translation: CASSSTRDRGRTEAFF.

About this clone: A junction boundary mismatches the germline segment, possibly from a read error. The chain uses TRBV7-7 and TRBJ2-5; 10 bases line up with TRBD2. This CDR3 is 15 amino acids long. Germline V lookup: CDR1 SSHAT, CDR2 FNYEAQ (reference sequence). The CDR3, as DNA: TGTGCTAGCAGCACATTAGCGGGGGGACAAGAGACCCAGTACTTC. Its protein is CASSTLAGGQETQYF.

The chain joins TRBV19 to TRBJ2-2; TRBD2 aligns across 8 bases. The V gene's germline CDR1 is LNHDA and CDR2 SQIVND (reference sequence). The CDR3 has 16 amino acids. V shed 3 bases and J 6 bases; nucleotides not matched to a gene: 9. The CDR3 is CASSILGGGRSGELFF. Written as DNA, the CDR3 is TGTGCCAGTAGTATTCTCGGCGGGGGGAGGTCCGGGGAGCTGTTTTTT.

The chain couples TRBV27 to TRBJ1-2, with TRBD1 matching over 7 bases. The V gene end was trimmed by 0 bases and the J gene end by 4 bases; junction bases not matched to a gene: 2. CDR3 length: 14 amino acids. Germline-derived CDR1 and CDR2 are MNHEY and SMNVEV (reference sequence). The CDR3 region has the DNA TGTGCCAGCAGTTTATCAGGGGGCGTCTATGGCTACACCTTC. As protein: CASSLSGGVYGYTF.

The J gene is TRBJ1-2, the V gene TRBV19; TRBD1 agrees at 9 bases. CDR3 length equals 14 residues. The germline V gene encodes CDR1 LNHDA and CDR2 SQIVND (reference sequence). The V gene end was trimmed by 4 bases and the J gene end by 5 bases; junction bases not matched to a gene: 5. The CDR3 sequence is CASSKGQGTYGYTF. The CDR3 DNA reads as TGTGCCAGTAGTAAAGGACAGGGGACGTATGGCTACACCTTC. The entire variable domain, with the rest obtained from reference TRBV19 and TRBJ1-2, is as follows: DGGITQSPKYLFRKEGQNVTLSCEQNLNHDAMYWYRQDPGQGLRLIYYSQIVNDFQKGDIAEGYSVSREKKESFPLTVTSAQKNPTAFYLCASSKGQGTYGYTFGSGTRLTVV.

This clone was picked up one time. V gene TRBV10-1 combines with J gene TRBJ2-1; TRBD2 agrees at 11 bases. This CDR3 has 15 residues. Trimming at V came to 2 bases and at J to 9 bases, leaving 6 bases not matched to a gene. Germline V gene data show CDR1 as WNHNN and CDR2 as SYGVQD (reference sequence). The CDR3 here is CASSETSGGRTEQFF. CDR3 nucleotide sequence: TGCGCCAGCAGTGAGACTAGCGGGGGTAGAACTGAGCAGTTCTTC.

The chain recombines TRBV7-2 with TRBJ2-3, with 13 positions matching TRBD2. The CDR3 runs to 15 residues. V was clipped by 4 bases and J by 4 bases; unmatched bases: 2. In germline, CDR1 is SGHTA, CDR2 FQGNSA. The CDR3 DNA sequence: TGTGCCAGCAGCTGGACTAGCGGGAGTGCAGATACGCAGTATTTT. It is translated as CASSWTSGSADTQYF.